Below are 5 T cell receptor beta chains sequenced from a single sample in a study of T cell responses to AZD1222 COVID-19 vaccine. TCRdb's copy holds only in-frame clones and misses some; the assay was immunoSEQ multiplex PCR. Of about 140,000 clones listed, about 91% are singletons. Sequences were derived from peripheral blood, sampled on day 0 of AZD1222 vaccination. The origin of the receptors is an adult in good health.

V gene TRBV7-3 combines with J gene TRBJ2-3; D may be TRBD1 (6 bases). In germline, CDR1 is SGHTA, CDR2 FQGTGA. Trimming left V 5 bases short and J 1 base short, with 7 bases between. The CDR3 has 13 residues. CDR3 DNA: TGTGCCAGCAGCAAGGGGGGCACAGATACGCAGTATTTT. Amino acid sequence: CASSKGGTDTQYF. Full variable domain (missing parts from reference TRBV7-3 and TRBJ2-3): GAGVSQTPSNKVTEKGKYVELRCDPISGHTALYWYRQSLGQGPEFLIYFQGTGAADDSGLPNDRFFAVRPEGSVSTLKIQRTERGDSAVYLCASSKGGTDTQYFGPGTRLTVL.

DNA of the CDR3: TGCGCCACCACCGAGGAGACTAGCGGTTACAATGAGCAGTTCTTC. It translates to CATTEETSGYNEQFF. V gene TRBV5-1 combines with J gene TRBJ2-1; 9 bases agree with TRBD2. The J segment lost 4 bases and the V segment lost 9 bases, leaving 11 bases of the junction unmatched. CDR3 length: 15 residues. Germline CDR1 and CDR2: SGHRS and YFSETQ.

The J gene is TRBJ1-1, the V gene TRBV11-2; TRBD1 matches 8 bases. Germline-derived CDR1 and CDR2 are SGHAT and FQNNGV. The CDR3 totals 15 residues. J gave up 1 base and V 6 bases, and 7 bases lay outside the gene matches. CDR3 sequence reads: CASRLRGQGNTEAFF. CDR3 coding DNA: TGTGCCAGCAGACTACGTGGACAGGGGAACACTGAAGCTTTCTTT.

The chain carries TRBV15 and TRBJ1-1; TRBD1 matches 8 bases. J lost 0 bases, V lost 2 bases, and 8 bases had no gene match. Germline-derived CDR1 and CDR2 are LNHNV and YYDKDF (reference sequence). The CDR3 extends over 17 amino acids. DNA for the CDR3: TGTGCCACCAGCAGACGCCCCGGGACAGGCTTGAACACTGAAGCTTTCTTT. Translating it yields CATSRRPGTGLNTEAFF. Variable domain in full (rest from reference TRBV15 and TRBJ1-1): DAMVIQNPRYQVTQFGKPVTLSCSQTLNHNVMYWYQQKSSQAPKLLFHYYDKDFNNEADTPDNFQSRRPNTSFCFLDIRSPGLGDTAMYLCATSRRPGTGLNTEAFFGQGTRLTVV.

The chain employs TRBV7-3 and TRBJ1-1; 7 bases agree with TRBD1. This CDR3 spans 21 amino acids. Trimming removed 5 bases from V and 0 bases from J; junction bases left unmatched: 24. Germline-derived CDR1 and CDR2 are SGHTA and FQGTGA. This chain's CDR3 is CASSIEGQRGARKSVNTEAFF. CDR3 nucleotide sequence: TGTGCCAGCAGCATAGAGGGACAGCGAGGGGCGCGGAAATCCGTGAACACTGAAGCTTTCTTT.